These 8 T cell receptor beta chains came from one sample sequenced in a study of shared clonotypes between healthy human individuals. Sequenced by immunoSEQ multiplex PCR; TCRdb stores in-frame clones only, minus some. This sample has some 2.1 million clones; 85% to 95% occur once, and the top ten carry 0.1% to 0.15%. Source material: naive CD4+ T cells sorted from blood. Subset denoted: CD45RA+ positively selected. These receptors all come from a man between 18 and 35 years old in good health.

The chain has TRBV5-1 and TRBJ2-2, with D perhaps assigned TRBD1 or TRBD2 (5 bases each). There are 15 residues in the CDR3. The V end was cut by 0 bases, the J end by 3 bases, with 9 bases between. In germline, CDR1 is SGHRS, CDR2 YFSETQ. The CDR3 region is CASSLVEGHTGELFF. The CDR3 DNA sequence: TGCGCCAGCAGCTTGGTTGAGGGGCACACCGGGGAGCTGTTTTTT.

The table lists this clone with many counts. This specimen includes other DNA sequences encoding the same CDR3. The chain uses TRBV29-1 and TRBJ2-7, with TRBD2 identical over 7 bases. The CDR3 covers 11 residues. Germline CDR1 and CDR2: SQVTM and ANQGSEA. Trimming at V came to 1 base and at J to 7 bases, leaving 1 base not matched to a gene. CDR3 in DNA: TGCAGCGTTGAAGGCGGGGGAGAGCAGTACTTC. Its translation is CSVEGGGEQYF.

The DNA for the CDR3 is TGTGCCAGCAGTGCGCCAGGGGGTTCACCCCTCCACTTT. It codes for CASSAPGGSPLHF. The V call is TRBV25-1, the J call TRBJ1-6, with 7 bases identical to TRBD1. Trimming at V came to 4 bases and at J to 9 bases, leaving 3 bases not matched to a gene. CDR1 and CDR2 (germline): MGHDK, SYGVNS. The CDR3 consists of 13 residues.

The chain joins TRBV25-1 to TRBJ1-6; D gene uncertain. Germline V gene lookup returns CDR1 MGHDK and CDR2 SYGVNS. The V gene lost 5 bases and the J gene lost 7 bases, with 15 bases spanning the gap. The CDR3 covers 15 residues. The CDR3 bases are TGTGCCAGCAGTAGGGCGCAGAAAATCAATTCACCCCTCCACTTT. It codes for CASSRAQKINSPLHF. Based on the CDR3 plus reference TRBV25-1 and TRBJ1-6, the full variable domain is EADIYQTPRYLVIGTGKKITLECSQTMGHDKMYWYQQDPGMELHLIHYSYGVNSTEKGDLSSESTVSRIRTEHFPLTLESARPSHTSQYLCASSRAQKINSPLHFGNGTRLTVT.

The J gene is TRBJ1-6, the V gene TRBV10-3; D not resolved. The germline V gene encodes CDR1 ENHRY and CDR2 SYGVKD. V was cut by 3 bases and J by 6 bases, with 9 bases left in between. The length of the CDR3 is 14 residues. DNA for the CDR3: TGTGCCATCAGTGACTACGGATTTAATTCACCCCTCCACTTT. Its protein is CAISDYGFNSPLHF.

The count of this clone is one. The J gene is TRBJ2-7, the V gene TRBV30, with D possibly TRBD1 on 5 matching bases. The ends were cut back, 4 bases at V and 2 bases at J, with 9 bases in the middle. CDR1 GTSNPN and CDR2 SVGIG come from the germline V gene (reference sequence). The CDR3 is 12 amino acids. The CDR3 DNA reads TGTGCCTGGACACAGGCTCCCTACGAGCAGTACTTC. This encodes CAWTQAPYEQYF.

Points on this clone: The sample contains more than one DNA sequence encoding this CDR3. This rearrangement joins TRBV10-3 to TRBJ1-5; TRBD1 matches 8 bases. The ends lost 8 bases at V and 2 bases at J; junction bases unmatched: 5. Germline values: CDR1 ENHRY, CDR2 SYGVKD. This CDR3 spans 14 amino acids. CDR3 protein: CAIRPGQGNQPQHF. CDR3 coding DNA: TGTGCCATCCGTCCGGGACAGGGCAATCAGCCCCAGCATTTT.

V usage is TRBV9 and J usage is TRBJ1-6; no definite D call. Germline V gene sequence: CDR1 SGDLS, CDR2 YYNGEE. V was shortened by 0 bases and J by 7 bases, with 8 bases between the two germline ends. This CDR3 has 14 amino acids. In nucleotides, the CDR3 is TGTGCCAGCAGCGTAGGGGTGGGCAATTCACCCCTCCACTTT. Translating it yields CASSVGVGNSPLHF.